This is a list of T cell receptor beta chains from one sample in a study of type 1 regulatory T cells. TCRdb called the reads again in MiXCR, with one record for every CDR3 protein. The table has roughly 71,000 distinct CDR3 sequences, less than 25% seen once. The antigens for these receptors are not known. What was sequenced was cultured type 1 regulatory T (Tr1) cells, either the whole culture or a sorted fraction (not recorded which). These receptors were collected from a human donor in good health. CDR3s include the opening cysteine and the closing phenylalanine or tryptophan. A D gene is named only where the DNA matches it firmly. Expanded clones get a size class; other rows say once, few or many, or leave the size out.

clone_size j_call v_call d_call cdr3_nt cdr3_aa
- TRBJ2-1 TRBV7-3 TRBD2 TGTGCCAGCAGCTTATCCGGGACTAGGGACAATGAGCAGTTCTTC CASSLSGTRDNEQFF
few TRBJ1-2 TRBV5-1 TRBD1 TGCGCCAGCAGCCTGATAGGACAGGAGGATGGCTACACCTTC CASSLIGQEDGYTF
- TRBJ2-2 TRBV10-3 - TGTGCCATCAGTCCTGAGACGAACACCGGGGAGCTGTTTTTT CAISPETNTGELFF
medium-sized TRBJ1-6 TRBV5-6 TRBD1 TGTGCCAGCAGCTTCGAGACAGGGTTCTCACCCCTCCACTTT CASSFETGFSPLHF
- TRBJ1-2 TRBV27 TRBD1 TGTGCCAGCAGAGGGACAGGGTATGGCTACACCTTC CASRGTGYGYTF
- TRBJ2-5 TRBV29-1 - TGCAGCGTTTCCCAGGACTTCCAAGAGACCCAGTACTTC CSVSQDFQETQYF
few TRBJ2-3 TRBV7-3 - TGTGCCAGCAGCTTTGGGCGGGACGATACGCAGTATTTT CASSFGRDDTQYF
- TRBJ2-1 TRBV23-1 TRBD1 TGCGCCAGCAGTCCACCGGACAGGGGGCTATGCTACAATGAGCAGTTCTTC CASSPPDRGLCYNEQFF
- TRBJ2-7 TRBV28 - TGTGCCAGCAGCCCCGCCGGGGGCTACGAGCAGTACTTC CASSPAGGYEQYF
once TRBJ1-1 TRBV5-1 - TGCGCCAGCAGCTTGGGGATACCGGCGACTGAAGCTTTCTTT CASSLGIPATEAFF
few TRBJ1-1 TRBV6-6 - TGTGCCAGCAGTCCCCCTGGAGCAAGGATGAACACTGAAGCTTTCTTT CASSPPGARMNTEAFF
many TRBJ2-2 TRBV29-1 - TGCAGCGTTAAATCGTCCACCGGGGAGCTGTTTTTT CSVKSSTGELFF
- TRBJ2-7 TRBV10-3 - TGTGCCATCAGTGGGGGTGCTCCCTACGAGCAGTACTTC CAISGGAPYEQYF
- TRBJ2-1 TRBV4-1 TRBD2 TGCGCCAGCAGCCTATTAGCGGGAGATCGGCTCAATGAGCAGTTCTTC CASSLLAGDRLNEQFF
few TRBJ2-1 TRBV30 TRBD2 TGTGCCTGGGCTAGCGGGGCCCCCTACAATGAGCAGTTCTTC CAWASGAPYNEQFF
- TRBJ2-7 TRBV2 TRBD2 TGTGCCAGCAGTCGTGGCGGGAGCTACGAGCAGTACTTC CASSRGGSYEQYF
- TRBJ2-3 TRBV27 TRBD1 TGTGCCAGCAGATCAGGGGGAGTCGATACGCAGTATTTT CASRSGGVDTQYF
few TRBJ2-6 TRBV29-1 - TGCAGCGCCCCAGACACCCACTCTGGGGCCAACGTCCTGACTTTC CSAPDTHSGANVLTF
- TRBJ1-4 TRBV6-1 - TGTGCCAGCACAAGTGGGTCTCGCGGTGAAAAACTGTTTTTT CASTSGSRGEKLFF
few TRBJ2-2 TRBV5-1 - TGCGCCAGCACCGACGCCGGGGAGCTGTTTTTT CASTDAGELFF
- TRBJ1-2 TRBV18 - TGTGCCAGCTCGTCAGAAAACTATGGCTACACCTTC CASSSENYGYTF
few TRBJ1-2 TRBV20-1 - TGCAGTGTCTCGTCCGGGGCAGGAGGTGGCTACACCTTC CSVSSGAGGGYTF
few TRBJ2-7 TRBV7-9 - TGTGCCAGCAGCTTTGAGGGTTTAAACTACGAGCAGTACTTC CASSFEGLNYEQYF
few TRBJ2-1 TRBV18 - TGTGCCAGCTCCACGCGCCGAGAGGTCAATGAGCAGTTCTTC CASSTRREVNEQFF
- TRBJ2-7 TRBV19 - TGTGCCAGTAGTATTCAGGTAAACTACGAGCAGTACTTC CASSIQVNYEQYF
- TRBJ1-4 TRBV12-3/TRBV12-4 - TGTGCCAGCAGTGAGGACAGAGGAGGAGAAAAACTGGTTTTT CASSEDRGGEKLVF
many TRBJ2-3 TRBV29-1 TRBD2 TGCAGCGTCAAACTAGCGGGAAGCACAGATACGCAGTATTTT CSVKLAGSTDTQYF
many TRBJ2-1 TRBV10-3 - TGTGCCATCAGTGGCGGGAAAGGACTAAATGAGCAGTTCTTC CAISGGKGLNEQFF
few TRBJ2-7 TRBV7-8 - TGTGCCAGCAGCCTTCCGCCGACTCCAGATTATGGCGAGCAGTACTTC CASSLPPTPDYGEQYF
- TRBJ2-1 TRBV10-3 TRBD2 TGTGCCATCAGGGAAATCGCGGGAGCCTCCAATGAGCAGTTCTTC CAIREIAGASNEQFF
- TRBJ1-2 TRBV7-8 - TGTGCCAGCAGCTTAGAGAGGTGGGCTGGCTATGGCTACACCTTC CASSLERWAGYGYTF
- TRBJ1-1 TRBV29-1 - TGCAGCGTTGTCTTTTCGGGGACTCTGAACACTGAAGCTCTCTTT CSVVFSGTLNTEALF
many TRBJ1-1 TRBV5-1 - TGCGCCAGCAGCGAGAATTTCGGGAACACTGAAGCTTTCTTT CASSENFGNTEAFF
- TRBJ2-3 TRBV18 - TGTGCCAGCTCACCGGAGGGGGATACGCAGTATTTT CASSPEGDTQYF
once TRBJ2-7 TRBV28 - TGTGCCAGCAGTAGACCTACAGGCGAACCGTCCTCCTACGAGCAGTACTTC CASSRPTGEPSSYEQYF
- TRBJ2-2 TRBV5-1 TRBD1 TGCGCCAGCAGCTATACCGGGACAGTCACCGGGGAGCTGTTTTTT CASSYTGTVTGELFF
few TRBJ1-2 TRBV12-3/TRBV12-4 - TGTGCCAGCAGTTCCTATGGCTACACCTTC CASSSYGYTF
- TRBJ2-3 TRBV18 TRBD2 TGTGCCAGCTCCACGACTAGCGGAATCGGGGGAGTCACGCAGTATTTT CASSTTSGIGGVTQYF
- TRBJ1-1 TRBV5-1 - TGCGCCAGCAGCTTCGGCAGGGGGAACACTGAAGCTTTCTTT CASSFGRGNTEAFF
- TRBJ1-2 TRBV14 - TGTGCCAGCAGCTTCCAGGGGCGGGCTAACTATGGCTACACCTTC CASSFQGRANYGYTF
few TRBJ2-1 TRBV12-3/TRBV12-4 - TGTGCCAGCAGCAGGGACTCGATAGCTAATGAGCAGTTCTTC CASSRDSIANEQFF
many TRBJ2-1 TRBV7-9 - TGTGCCAGCAGCTCCTATGTAGGGGGCTCCTACAATGAGCAGTTCTTC CASSSYVGGSYNEQFF
- TRBJ2-2 TRBV5-1 TRBD2 TGCGCCAGCAGCTTGGCCAGACTAGCGGGAGTCGACACCGGGGAGCTGTTTTTT CASSLARLAGVDTGELFF
many TRBJ2-7 TRBV6-2/TRBV6-3 - TGTGCCAGCAGTTGGCCGGGGACCTACGAGCAGTACTTC CASSWPGTYEQYF
- TRBJ1-5 TRBV27 - TGTGCCAGCAGTTTAGCTAGATATAGCAATCAGCCCCAGCATTTT CASSLARYSNQPQHF
- TRBJ2-7 TRBV14 - TGTGCCAGCAGCCGTGTCGGGACTGGAACCTACGAGCAGTACTTC CASSRVGTGTYEQYF
- TRBJ1-1 TRBV7-2 - TGTGCCAGCACCATACAAACATGGGGGGCTTTCTTT CASTIQTWGAFF
few TRBJ2-5 TRBV7-2 - TGTGCCAGCAGCAATTACCAAGAGACCCAGTACTTC CASSNYQETQYF
- TRBJ1-1 TRBV4-1 - TGCGCCAGCAGCCCCAGGGCCAGTCCGAACACTGAAGCTTTCTTT CASSPRASPNTEAFF
few TRBJ1-4 TRBV10-3 - TGTGCCATCAGCGACAGCCATGGCGAAAAACTGTTTTTT CAISDSHGEKLFF
few TRBJ1-2 TRBV18 TRBD1 TGTGCCAGCTCACCTCTGGACAGGGGAGCAAATAACTATGGCTACACCTTC CASSPLDRGANNYGYTF
few TRBJ2-1 TRBV3-1 TRBD1 TGTGCCAGCAGCCAATGGGGGACAGGGGGCTCCTACAATGAGCAGTTCTTC CASSQWGTGGSYNEQFF
- TRBJ1-3 TRBV3-1 - TGTGCCAGCGGCCAATCCATCATCTCTGGAAACACCATATATTTT CASGQSIISGNTIYF
- TRBJ2-2 TRBV9 - TGTGCCAGCAAGCGGACAGCGAACACCGGGGAGCTGTTTTTT CASKRTANTGELFF
- TRBJ1-2 TRBV5-4 TRBD1 TGTGCCAGCAGCTTGTTAGGGACAGGGTATTCTGGCTACACCTTC CASSLLGTGYSGYTF